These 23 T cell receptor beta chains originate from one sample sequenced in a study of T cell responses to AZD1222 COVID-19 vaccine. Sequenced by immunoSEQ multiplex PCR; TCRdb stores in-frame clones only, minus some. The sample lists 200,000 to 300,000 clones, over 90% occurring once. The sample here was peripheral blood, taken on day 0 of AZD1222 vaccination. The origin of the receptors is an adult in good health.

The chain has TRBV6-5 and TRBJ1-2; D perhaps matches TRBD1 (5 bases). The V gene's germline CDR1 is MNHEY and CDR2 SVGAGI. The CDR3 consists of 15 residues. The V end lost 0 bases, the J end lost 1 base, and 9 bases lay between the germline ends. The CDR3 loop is CASSYSGASNYGYTF. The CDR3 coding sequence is TGTGCCAGCAGTTACTCCGGGGCCAGTAACTATGGCTACACCTTC.

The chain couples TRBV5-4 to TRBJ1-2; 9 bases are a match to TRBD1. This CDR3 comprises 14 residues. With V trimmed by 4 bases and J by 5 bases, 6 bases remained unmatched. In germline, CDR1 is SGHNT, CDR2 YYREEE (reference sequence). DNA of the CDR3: TGTGCCAGCAGCCCGGACAGGGGAAGTTATGGCTACACCTTC. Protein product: CASSPDRGSYGYTF.

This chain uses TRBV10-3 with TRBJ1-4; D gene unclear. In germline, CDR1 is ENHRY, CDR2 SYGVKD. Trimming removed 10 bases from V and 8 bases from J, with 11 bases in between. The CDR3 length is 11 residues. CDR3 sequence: CATQNLEKLFF. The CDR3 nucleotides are TGTGCCACCCAAAACCTCGAAAAACTGTTTTTT.

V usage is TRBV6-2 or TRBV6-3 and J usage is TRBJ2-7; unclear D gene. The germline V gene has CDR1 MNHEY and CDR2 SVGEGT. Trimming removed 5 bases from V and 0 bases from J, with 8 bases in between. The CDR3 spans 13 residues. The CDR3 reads CASSRAPSYEQYF. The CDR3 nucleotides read TGTGCCAGCAGTAGGGCCCCCTCCTACGAGCAGTACTTC.

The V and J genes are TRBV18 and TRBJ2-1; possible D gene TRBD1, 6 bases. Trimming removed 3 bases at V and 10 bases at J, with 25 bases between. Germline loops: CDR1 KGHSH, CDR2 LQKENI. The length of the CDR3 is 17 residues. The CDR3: CASSPNSRQASLGEQFF. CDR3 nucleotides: TGTGCCAGCTCACCCAATTCGAGACAGGCCAGCTTAGGGGAGCAGTTCTTC.

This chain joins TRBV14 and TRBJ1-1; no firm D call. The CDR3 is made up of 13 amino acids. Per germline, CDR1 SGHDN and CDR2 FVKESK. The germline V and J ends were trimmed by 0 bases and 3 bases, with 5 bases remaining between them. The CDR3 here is CASSQDRDTEAFF. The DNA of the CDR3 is TGTGCCAGCAGCCAAGACAGAGACACTGAAGCTTTCTTT. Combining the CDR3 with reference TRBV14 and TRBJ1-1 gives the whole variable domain EAGVTQFPSHSVIEKGQTVTLRCDPISGHDNLYWYRRVMGKEIKFLLHFVKESKQDESGMPNNRFLAERTGGTYSTLKVQPAELEDSGVYFCASSQDRDTEAFFGQGTRLTVV.

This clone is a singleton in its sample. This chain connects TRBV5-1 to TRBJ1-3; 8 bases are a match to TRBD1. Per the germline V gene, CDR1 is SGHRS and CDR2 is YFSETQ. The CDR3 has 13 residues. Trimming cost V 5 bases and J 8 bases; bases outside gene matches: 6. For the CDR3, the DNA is TGCGCCAGCAGTCCGGACAGGGCGGACACCATATATTTT. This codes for CASSPDRADTIYF.

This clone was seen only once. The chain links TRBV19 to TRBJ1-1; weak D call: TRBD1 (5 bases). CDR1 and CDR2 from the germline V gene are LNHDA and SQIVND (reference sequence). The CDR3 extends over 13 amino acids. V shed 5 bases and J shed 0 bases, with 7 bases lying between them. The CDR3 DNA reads TGTGCCAGTAGTGCAGGGATGAACACTGAAGCTTTCTTT. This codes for CASSAGMNTEAFF.

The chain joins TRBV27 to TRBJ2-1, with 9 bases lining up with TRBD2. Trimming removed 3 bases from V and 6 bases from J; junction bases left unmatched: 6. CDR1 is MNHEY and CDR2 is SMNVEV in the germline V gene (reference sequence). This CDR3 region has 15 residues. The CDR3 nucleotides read TGTGCCAGCAGTTTGGAGCGGGAGGCAAGCAATGAGCAGTTCTTC. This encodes CASSLEREASNEQFF.

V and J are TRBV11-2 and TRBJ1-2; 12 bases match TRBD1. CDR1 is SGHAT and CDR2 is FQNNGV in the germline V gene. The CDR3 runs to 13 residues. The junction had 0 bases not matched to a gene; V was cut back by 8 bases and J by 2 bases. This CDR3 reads CASGTGGNYGYTF. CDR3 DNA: TGTGCCAGCGGGACAGGGGGCAACTATGGCTACACCTTC.

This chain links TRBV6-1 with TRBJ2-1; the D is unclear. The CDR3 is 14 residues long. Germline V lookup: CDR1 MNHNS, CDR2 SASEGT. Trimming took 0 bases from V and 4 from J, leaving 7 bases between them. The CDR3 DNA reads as TGTGCCAGCAGTGAAGCCTGGGGATACAATGAGCAGTTCTTC. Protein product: CASSEAWGYNEQFF.

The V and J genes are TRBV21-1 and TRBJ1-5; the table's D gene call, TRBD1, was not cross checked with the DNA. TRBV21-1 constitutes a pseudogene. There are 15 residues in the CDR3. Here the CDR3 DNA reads TGTGCCAGCAGCGCCCTGCGGGACAGGGGTCAGCCCCAGCATTTT. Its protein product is CASSALRDRGQPQHF.

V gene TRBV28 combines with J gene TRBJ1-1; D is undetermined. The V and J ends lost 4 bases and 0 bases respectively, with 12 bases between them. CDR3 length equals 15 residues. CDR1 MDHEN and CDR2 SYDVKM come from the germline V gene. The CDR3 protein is CASSSYFLMNTEAFF. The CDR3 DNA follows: TGTGCCAGCAGTTCCTACTTCCTCATGAACACTGAAGCTTTCTTT.

CDR3 coding DNA: TGCGCCAGCAGCCAGAGGTTGGATGAGGGGAGCCCGGCCTTTGGCTACACCTTC. Translation: CASSQRLDEGSPAFGYTF. The V and J genes are TRBV4-1 and TRBJ1-2; D perhaps matches TRBD1 (5 bases). The CDR3 totals 18 residues. Germline assignment: CDR1 MGHRA and CDR2 YSYEKL. Trimming removed 3 bases from V and 7 bases from J, with 27 bases in between.

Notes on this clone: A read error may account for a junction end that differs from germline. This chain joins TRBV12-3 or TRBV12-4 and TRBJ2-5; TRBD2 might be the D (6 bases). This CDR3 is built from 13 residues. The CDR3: CASSLGGSGTQYF. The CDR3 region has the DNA TGTGCCAGCAGCTTAGGAGGGTCTGGGACCCAGTACTTC.

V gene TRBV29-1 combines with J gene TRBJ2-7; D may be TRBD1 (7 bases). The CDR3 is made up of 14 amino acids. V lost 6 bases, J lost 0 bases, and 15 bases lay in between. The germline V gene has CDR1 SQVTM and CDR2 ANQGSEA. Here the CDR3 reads CSVAGQKTSYEQYF. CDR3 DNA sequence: TGCAGCGTCGCGGGACAGAAAACCTCCTACGAGCAGTACTTC.

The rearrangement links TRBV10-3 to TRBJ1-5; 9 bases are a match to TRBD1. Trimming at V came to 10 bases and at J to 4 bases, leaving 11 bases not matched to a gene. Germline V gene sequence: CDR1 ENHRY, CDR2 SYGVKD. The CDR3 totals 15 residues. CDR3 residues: CATMARQGENQPQHF. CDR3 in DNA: TGTGCCACCATGGCTCGACAGGGGGAGAATCAGCCCCAGCATTTT.

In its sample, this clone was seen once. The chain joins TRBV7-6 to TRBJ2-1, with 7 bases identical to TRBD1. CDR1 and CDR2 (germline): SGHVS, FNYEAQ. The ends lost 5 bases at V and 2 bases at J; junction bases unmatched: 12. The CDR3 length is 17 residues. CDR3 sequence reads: CASSPRDRGPTYNEQFF. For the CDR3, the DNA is TGTGCCAGCAGCCCCAGGGACAGAGGCCCTACCTACAATGAGCAGTTCTTC. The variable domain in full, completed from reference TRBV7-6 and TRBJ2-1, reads GAGVSQSPRYKVTKRGQDVALRCDPISGHVSLYWYRQALGQGPEFLTYFNYEAQQDKSGLPNDRFSAERPEGSISTLTIQRTEQRDSAMYRCASSPRDRGPTYNEQFFGPGTRLTVL.

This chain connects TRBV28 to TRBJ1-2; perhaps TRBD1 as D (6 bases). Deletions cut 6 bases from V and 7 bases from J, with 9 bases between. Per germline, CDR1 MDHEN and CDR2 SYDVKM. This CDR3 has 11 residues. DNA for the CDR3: TGTGCCAGCAGACAGGGACTTGGCTACACCTTC. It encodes CASRQGLGYTF.

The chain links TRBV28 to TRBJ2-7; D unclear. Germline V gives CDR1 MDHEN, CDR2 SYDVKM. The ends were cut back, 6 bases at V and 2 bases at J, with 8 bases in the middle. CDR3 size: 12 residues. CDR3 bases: TGTGCCAGCAGCGTGCCTACCTACGAGCAGTACTTC. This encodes CASSVPTYEQYF.

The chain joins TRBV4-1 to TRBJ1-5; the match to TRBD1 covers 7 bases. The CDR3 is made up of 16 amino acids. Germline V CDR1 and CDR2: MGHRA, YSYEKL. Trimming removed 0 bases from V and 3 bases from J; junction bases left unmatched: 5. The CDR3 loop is CASSQEGGTINQPQHF. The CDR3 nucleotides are TGCGCCAGCAGCCAAGAAGGGGGCACCATCAATCAGCCCCAGCATTTT.

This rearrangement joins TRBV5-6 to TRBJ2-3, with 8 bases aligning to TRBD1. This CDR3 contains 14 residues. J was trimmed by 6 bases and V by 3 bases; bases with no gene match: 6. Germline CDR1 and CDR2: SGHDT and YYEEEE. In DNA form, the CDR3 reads TGTGCCAGCAGCTATCAGGGGGCTCGGGATACGCAGTATTTT. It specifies CASSYQGARDTQYF.

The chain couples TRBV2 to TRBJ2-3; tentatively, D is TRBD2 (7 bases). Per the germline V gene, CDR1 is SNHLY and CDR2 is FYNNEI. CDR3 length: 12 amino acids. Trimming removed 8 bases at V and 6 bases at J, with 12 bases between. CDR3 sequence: CASCAGADTQYF. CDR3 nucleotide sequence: TGTGCCAGCTGTGCGGGGGCGGATACGCAGTATTTT.